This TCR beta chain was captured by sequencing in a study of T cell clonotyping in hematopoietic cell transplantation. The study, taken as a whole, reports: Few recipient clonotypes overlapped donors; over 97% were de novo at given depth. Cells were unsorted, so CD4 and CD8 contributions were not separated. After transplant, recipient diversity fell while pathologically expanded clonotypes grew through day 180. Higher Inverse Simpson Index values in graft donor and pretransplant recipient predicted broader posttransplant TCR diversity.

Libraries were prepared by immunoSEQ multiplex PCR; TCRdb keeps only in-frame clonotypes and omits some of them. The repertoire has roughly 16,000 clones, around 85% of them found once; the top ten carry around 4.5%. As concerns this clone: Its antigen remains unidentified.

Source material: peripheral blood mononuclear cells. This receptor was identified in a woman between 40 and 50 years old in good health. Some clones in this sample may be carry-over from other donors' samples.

The CDR3 DNA reads as TGTGCCAGCAGTGAAGGGGCAGGGGACATATACGAGCAGTACTTC. Its translation: CASSEGAGDIYEQYF. The chain joins TRBV25-1 to TRBJ2-7, with D perhaps TRBD1 (6 bases). V shed 2 bases and J shed 4 bases, with 15 bases lying between them. The CDR3 extends over 15 amino acids. Germline-derived CDR1 and CDR2 are MGHDK and SYGVNS.